Shown below are 23 T cell receptor beta chains from a single sample sequenced in a study of blood T cell repertoires in COVID-19. TCRdb's table, derived via immunoSEQ multiplex PCR, lists solely in-frame clones and lacks some. Found here are 390,000 or so clones, about 90% of them singletons; the top ten hold roughly 6.8%. Sequencing was carried out using peripheral blood. These receptors all come from a man aged 18-30 years with active or convalescent COVID-19.

This clone was found many times. V usage is TRBV19 and J usage is TRBJ1-5; 9 bases map to TRBD1. The CDR3 has 16 amino acids. J lost 4 bases, V lost 3 bases, and 7 bases had no gene match. The germline V gene encodes CDR1 LNHDA and CDR2 SQIVND (reference sequence). CDR3 in DNA: TGTGCCAGTAGTATCTTTGGACAGGGGACTAATCAGCCCCAGCATTTT. This codes for CASSIFGQGTNQPQHF.

This chain uses TRBV7-8 with TRBJ1-1; 9 nucleotides line up with TRBD1. The V gene end was trimmed by 4 bases and the J gene end by 9 bases; junction bases not matched to a gene: 9. Germline CDR1 is SGHVS and CDR2 is FQNEAQ. This CDR3 contains 14 residues. For the CDR3, the DNA is TGTGCCAGCAGCTCCAGCGGGACAGGGAGTAAAGCTTTCTTT. Its translation: CASSSSGTGSKAFF.

The chain joins TRBV29-1 to TRBJ1-2; D is ambiguous. CDR1 is SQVTM, CDR2 ANQGSEA, per germline. This CDR3 region has 15 residues. Trimming took off 0 bases at V and 11 bases at J, with 22 bases between the two ends. CDR3 amino acids: CSVEDRRSRWGAYTF. CDR3 coding DNA: TGCAGCGTTGAAGACAGACGAAGTAGGTGGGGAGCGTACACCTTC.

The chain carries TRBV5-1 and TRBJ2-3; 10 bases match TRBD1. The junction had 0 bases not matched to a gene; V was cut back by 0 bases and J by 2 bases. The CDR3 sequence is 15 residues long. Looked up from germline, CDR1 is SGHRS and CDR2 is YFSETQ. The DNA of the CDR3 is TGCGCCAGCAGCTTGGGACAGGGGGCCACAGATACGCAGTATTTT. Translating gives CASSLGQGATDTQYF.

CDR3 in amino acids: CASSLTSGVGETQYF. In nucleotides, the CDR3 is TGTGCCAGCAGCTTGACTAGCGGGGTAGGGGAGACCCAGTACTTC. This chain connects TRBV7-6 to TRBJ2-5; 11 bases match TRBD2. Germline values: CDR1 SGHVS, CDR2 FNYEAQ. V was clipped by 3 bases and J by 5 bases; unmatched bases: 5. The CDR3 runs to 15 residues.

As to this clone: The conserved closing phenylalanine or tryptophan is absent in this CDR3, likely reflecting a read error. Because the CDR3's place on the DNA is in doubt, the DNA is left out and the CDR3 is given as listed by TCRdb. This chain joins TRBV6-5 and TRBJ1-1; whether TRBD1, the table's D call, matches the DNA was not checked. The CDR3 is 13 amino acids in total, end residues counted. The germline CDR1 and CDR2 sequences are MNHEY and SVGAGI. CDR3 in amino acids: CASSYSIHPDRSG.

CDR3 in amino acids: CASSTNRVSAFF. The CDR3 nucleotides are TGTGCCAGCAGTACCAACAGGGTCTCAGCTTTCTTT. The chain combines TRBV27 with TRBJ1-1; possibly TRBD1 for D (6 bases). Per germline, CDR1 MNHEY and CDR2 SMNVEV (reference sequence). V was cut by 5 bases and J by 10 bases, with 14 bases left in between. CDR3 length: 12 residues.

The chain recombines TRBV27 with TRBJ1-1; TRBD1 might be the D (6 bases). Trimming took off 10 bases at V and 2 bases at J, with 17 bases between the two ends. Germline CDR1 is MNHEY and CDR2 is SMNVEV (reference sequence). The CDR3 extends over 14 amino acids. CDR3 coding DNA: TGTGCCACCTCAAGAGCGGGGACAAACACTGAAGCTTTCTTT. Amino acid sequence: CATSRAGTNTEAFF.

The chain joins TRBV7-9 to TRBJ2-7; 7 nucleotides agree with TRBD1. The V gene end was trimmed by 2 bases and the J gene end by 5 bases; junction bases not matched to a gene: 9. CDR1 and CDR2 from the germline V gene are SEHNR and FQNEAQ (reference sequence). The CDR3 is 15 residues long. CDR3 in amino acids: CASSLFEGAIDEQYF. In DNA, the CDR3 is TGTGCCAGCAGCTTATTCGAGGGGGCGATCGACGAGCAGTACTTC.

About this clone itself: Other DNA variants within this sample encode the same CDR3. The genes are TRBV5-6 and TRBJ2-5; 9 nucleotides line up with TRBD1. This CDR3 is built from 14 residues. The germline V gene encodes CDR1 SGHDT and CDR2 YYEEEE. The V and J ends lost 4 bases and 1 base, in that order; junction bases with no gene match: 2. The CDR3 protein is CASSLGQGQETQYF. CDR3 DNA sequence: TGTGCCAGCAGCCTGGGACAGGGCCAAGAGACCCAGTACTTC.

This chain uses TRBV4-3 with TRBJ2-5; TRBD2 matches 7 bases. V was clipped by 3 bases and J by 1 base; unmatched bases: 11. Germline V gene sequence: CDR1 LGHNA, CDR2 YSLEER. CDR3 length: 17 amino acids. The CDR3 DNA reads TGCGCCAGCAGCCAGGTTTGGTCGGCGGGGGTCCAAGAGACCCAGTACTTC. Amino acid sequence: CASSQVWSAGVQETQYF.

V is TRBV18 and J is TRBJ2-2, with 10 positions matching TRBD2. V trimming: 3 bases; J trimming: 5 bases; junction bases outside the gene matches: 6. The V gene's germline CDR1 is KGHSH and CDR2 LQKENI. The CDR3 has 16 amino acids. CDR3 sequence (DNA): TGTGCCAGCTCACCGCGACTAGCGGGTGGAACCGGGGAGCTGTTTTTT. It yields the protein CASSPRLAGGTGELFF.

The V call is TRBV7-2, the J call TRBJ1-5, with D maybe TRBD1 (6 bases). Trimming shortened V by 2 bases and J by 7 bases, and 12 bases separated the two germline ends. The CDR3 consists of 14 residues. CDR1 is SGHTA and CDR2 is FQGNSA in the germline V gene. The CDR3 DNA reads as TGTGCCAGCAGCTTACGGCAGGGGATGCAGCCCCAGCATTTT. Its translation is CASSLRQGMQPQHF. The variable domain in full, with the rest retrieved from reference TRBV7-2 and TRBJ1-5, is GAGVSQSPSNKVTEKGKDVELRCDPISGHTALYWYRQSLGQGLEFLIYFQGNSAPDKSGLPSDRFSAERTGGSVSTLTIQRTQQEDSAVYLCASSLRQGMQPQHFGDGTRLSIL.

This clone was observed a few times. The chain is built from TRBV4-1 and TRBJ2-7, with 9 positions matching TRBD2. Germline trimming cut 5 bases from V and 0 bases from J; bases unmatched to any gene: 11. The CDR3 runs to 17 residues. Germline V lookup: CDR1 MGHRA, CDR2 YSYEKL. CDR3 protein: CASSSWSGGQSSYEQYF. CDR3 DNA: TGCGCCAGCAGCTCATGGAGCGGGGGGCAGAGCTCCTACGAGCAGTACTTC.

The rearrangement joins TRBV18 to TRBJ2-7; the match to TRBD2 covers 14 bases. The V segment lost 5 bases and the J segment 2 bases; nucleotides outside the gene matches: 8. Germline loops: CDR1 KGHSH, CDR2 LQKENI. The CDR3 consists of 17 residues. For the CDR3, the DNA is TGTGCCAGCTCAAGGTCCGGGACTAGCGGGGGCCCCTACGAGCAGTACTTC. Its translation: CASSRSGTSGGPYEQYF.

The chain links TRBV28 to TRBJ1-1; D remains ambiguous. The CDR3 has 14 amino acids. Germline-derived CDR1 and CDR2 are MDHEN and SYDVKM. Between the trimmed V and J ends, which lost 8 bases and 0 bases, there was a span of 13 bases. DNA for the CDR3: TGTGCCAGCTTAATCGGTTCCATGAACACTGAAGCTTTCTTT. It is translated as CASLIGSMNTEAFF.

This clone came up a few times. The chain employs TRBV19 and TRBJ2-1; a weak D match, TRBD2 (7 bases). Germline V gives CDR1 LNHDA, CDR2 SQIVND (reference sequence). This CDR3 has 13 residues. V was clipped by 3 bases and J by 7 bases, with 10 bases between them. CDR3 in DNA: TGTGCCAGTAGTATTGGGGGGGCGAATGAGCAGTTCTTC. It specifies CASSIGGANEQFF.

The V gene is TRBV6-2 or TRBV6-3, the J gene TRBJ2-7, with TRBD2 matching 7 bases. The CDR3 spans 16 residues. The germline CDR1 and CDR2 sequences are MNHEY and SVGEGT. Trimming removed 3 bases from V and 2 bases from J; junction bases left unmatched: 10. The CDR3 loop reads CASSYGAGLTTYEQYF. DNA of the CDR3: TGTGCCAGCAGTTATGGAGCGGGACTGACGACCTACGAGCAGTACTTC.

The chain couples TRBV24-1 to TRBJ2-2, with 8 bases aligning to TRBD1. J gave up 1 base and V 2 bases, and 2 bases lay outside the gene matches. CDR3 length equals 16 residues. The germline V gene encodes CDR1 KGHDR and CDR2 SFDVKD. In nucleotides, the CDR3 is TGTGCCACCAGTGATTCCGGGACAGGGAACACCGGGGAGCTGTTTTTT. Encoded protein: CATSDSGTGNTGELFF.

The rearrangement links TRBV15 to TRBJ2-2; TRBD2 matches at 8 bases. Germline assignment: CDR1 LNHNV and CDR2 YYDKDF (reference sequence). J gave up 4 bases and V 0 bases, and 7 bases lay outside the gene matches. The CDR3 sequence is 17 residues long. The CDR3 loop reads CATSRDRTSYSTGELFF. The CDR3 nucleotides are TGTGCCACCAGCAGAGACCGGACTAGCTATTCCACCGGGGAGCTGTTTTTT. Using reference TRBV15 and TRBJ2-2 for the parts outside the CDR3, the full variable domain is DAMVIQNPRYQVTQFGKPVTLSCSQTLNHNVMYWYQQKSSQAPKLLFHYYDKDFNNEADTPDNFQSRRPNTSFCFLDIRSPGLGDTAMYLCATSRDRTSYSTGELFFGEGSRLTVL.

The chain couples TRBV7-2 to TRBJ1-4, with D perhaps matching TRBD1 (5 bases). Trimming stripped 6 bases from V and 10 bases from J, with 18 bases between. The germline V gene encodes CDR1 SGHTA and CDR2 FQGNSA. The length of the CDR3 is 14 residues. The CDR3 bases are TGTGCCAGCAGTATTAGGTCAGGGTATGGAAAACTGTTTTTT. Translation: CASSIRSGYGKLFF.

The chain employs TRBV27 and TRBJ1-5, with TRBD1 as a possible D gene (5 bases). CDR1 and CDR2 (germline): MNHEY, SMNVEV (reference sequence). V lost 2 bases, J lost 3 bases, and 14 bases lay in between. The CDR3 contains 16 residues. This CDR3 reads CASSLLATGLNQPQHF. The CDR3 DNA sequence: TGTGCCAGCAGTTTACTGGCCACAGGTCTCAATCAGCCCCAGCATTTT.

J is TRBJ2-7 and V is TRBV3-1 (or the pseudogene TRBV3-2); D gene unclear. The germline CDR1 and CDR2 sequences are LGHDT and YNNKEL (reference sequence). The CDR3 consists of 16 residues. Trimming stripped 6 bases from V and 0 bases from J, with 18 bases between. CDR3 coding DNA: TGTGCCAGCAGTCACCAAACCTGGGCCGTCTCCTACGAGCAGTACTTC. Its translation is CASSHQTWAVSYEQYF.